The entry below describes one TCR beta chain. Its specificity is unknown. These data come from a study of cytomegalovirus exposure and HLA in healthy donors. About the research overall: Around 77% of 350 to 400 genotyped donors fell in the Caucasian-associated ancestry cluster.

PCR was performed using 60 Vbeta and 13 Jbeta primers. Assay: immunoSEQ multiplex PCR; the TCRdb copy retains only in-frame clones and omits some. The sample lists about 140,000 clones, 70% to 90% occurring once. The CDR3 covers 13 residues. Trimming removed 7 bases at V and 6 bases at J, with 10 bases between. The germline V gene has CDR1 MNHEY and CDR2 SMNVEV (reference sequence). General observations from the study: Specific recognition of CMV antigens was confirmed in vitro for a few chains (all CMV-associated). The dataset shows that most TCR sequences were rare, while some public TCRs occurred in many donors.

The material sequenced was PBMCs. The V call is TRBV27, the J call TRBJ1-6; TRBD1 might be the D (5 bases). This receptor was obtained from a man aged 40-49 years in good health and CMV-seronegative. CDR3 coding DNA: TGTGCCAGCACATGGGGGGGTAATTCACCCCTCCACTTT. This gives the protein CASTWGGNSPLHF.